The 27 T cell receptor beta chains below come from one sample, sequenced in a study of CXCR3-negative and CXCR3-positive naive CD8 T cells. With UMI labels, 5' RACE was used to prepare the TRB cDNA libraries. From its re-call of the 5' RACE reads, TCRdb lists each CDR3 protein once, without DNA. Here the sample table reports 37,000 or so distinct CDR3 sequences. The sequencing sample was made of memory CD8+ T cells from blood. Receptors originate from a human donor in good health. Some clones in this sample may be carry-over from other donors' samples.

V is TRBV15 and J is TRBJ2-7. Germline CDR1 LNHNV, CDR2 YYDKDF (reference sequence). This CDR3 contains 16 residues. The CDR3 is CATSTTRSVGTYEQYF.

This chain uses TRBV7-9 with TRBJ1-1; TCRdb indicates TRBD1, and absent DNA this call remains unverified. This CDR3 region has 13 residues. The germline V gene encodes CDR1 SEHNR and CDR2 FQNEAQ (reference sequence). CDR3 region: CASSDSLLTEAFF.

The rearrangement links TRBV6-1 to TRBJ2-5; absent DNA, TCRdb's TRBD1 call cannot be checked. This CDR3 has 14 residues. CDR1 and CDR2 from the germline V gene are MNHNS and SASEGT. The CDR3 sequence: CASSEGGGQETQYF.

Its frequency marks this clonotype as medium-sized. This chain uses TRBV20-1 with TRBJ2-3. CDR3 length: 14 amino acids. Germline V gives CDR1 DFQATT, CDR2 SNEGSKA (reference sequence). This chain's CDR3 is CSARDVAGTDTQYF.

The chain's CDR3 is CASSFIPPDRAGADTQYF. The chain recombines TRBV7-6 with TRBJ2-3; the D call from TCRdb, TRBD1, cannot be confirmed without DNA. Germline lookup yields CDR1 SGHVS and CDR2 FNYEAQ. The CDR3 is 18 residues long.

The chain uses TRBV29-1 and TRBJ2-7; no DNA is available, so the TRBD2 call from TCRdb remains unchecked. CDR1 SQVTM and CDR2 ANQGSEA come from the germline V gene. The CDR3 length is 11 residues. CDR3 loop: CSVGLTYEQYF.

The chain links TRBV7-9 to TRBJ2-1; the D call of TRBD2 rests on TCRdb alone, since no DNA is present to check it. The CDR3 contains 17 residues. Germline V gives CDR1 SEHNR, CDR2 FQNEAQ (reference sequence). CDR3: CASSSLQGEDSYNEQFF.

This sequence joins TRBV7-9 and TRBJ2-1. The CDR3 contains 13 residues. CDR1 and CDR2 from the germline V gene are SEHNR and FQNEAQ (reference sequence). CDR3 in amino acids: CASSAQRLNEQFF.

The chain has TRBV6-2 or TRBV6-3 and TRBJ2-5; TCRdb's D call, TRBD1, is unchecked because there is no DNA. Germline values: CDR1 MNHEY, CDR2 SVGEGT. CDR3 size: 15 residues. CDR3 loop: CASSTPKGVDETQYF.

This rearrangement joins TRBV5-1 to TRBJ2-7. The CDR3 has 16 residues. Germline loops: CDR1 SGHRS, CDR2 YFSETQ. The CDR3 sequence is CASSSSEAGPLYEQYF.

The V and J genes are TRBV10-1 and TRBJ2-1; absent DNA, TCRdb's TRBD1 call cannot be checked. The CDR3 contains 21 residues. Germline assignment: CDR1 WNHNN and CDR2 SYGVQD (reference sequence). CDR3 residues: CASSPDPGLDSPKHRDNEQFF.

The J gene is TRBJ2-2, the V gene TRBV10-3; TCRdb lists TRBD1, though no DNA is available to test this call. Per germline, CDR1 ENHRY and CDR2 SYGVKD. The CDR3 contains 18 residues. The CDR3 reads CAISESPEGRPNTGELFF.

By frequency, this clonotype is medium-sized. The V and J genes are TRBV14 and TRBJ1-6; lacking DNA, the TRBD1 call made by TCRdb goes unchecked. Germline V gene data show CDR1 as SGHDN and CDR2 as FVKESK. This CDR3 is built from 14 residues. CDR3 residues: CASSQRGDFSPLHF.

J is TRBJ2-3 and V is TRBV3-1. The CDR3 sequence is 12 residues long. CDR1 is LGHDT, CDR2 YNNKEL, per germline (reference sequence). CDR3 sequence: CASSQYLDTQYF.

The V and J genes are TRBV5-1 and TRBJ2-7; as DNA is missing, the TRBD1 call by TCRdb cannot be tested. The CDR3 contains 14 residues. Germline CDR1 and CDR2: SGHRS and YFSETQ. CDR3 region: CASSLVQGGYEQYF.

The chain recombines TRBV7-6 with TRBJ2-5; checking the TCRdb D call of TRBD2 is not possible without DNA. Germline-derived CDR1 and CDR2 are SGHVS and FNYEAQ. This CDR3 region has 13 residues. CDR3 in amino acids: CASSSEGKETQYF.

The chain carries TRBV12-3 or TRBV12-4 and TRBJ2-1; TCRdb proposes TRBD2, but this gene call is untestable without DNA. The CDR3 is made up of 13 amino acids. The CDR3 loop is CASLGGHDNEQFF.

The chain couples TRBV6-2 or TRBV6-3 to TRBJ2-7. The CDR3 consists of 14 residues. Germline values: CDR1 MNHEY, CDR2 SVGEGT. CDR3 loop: CASSFSGASHEQYF.

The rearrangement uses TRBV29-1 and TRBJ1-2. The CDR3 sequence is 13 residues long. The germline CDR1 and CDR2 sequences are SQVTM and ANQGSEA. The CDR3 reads CSVENRPYYGYTF.

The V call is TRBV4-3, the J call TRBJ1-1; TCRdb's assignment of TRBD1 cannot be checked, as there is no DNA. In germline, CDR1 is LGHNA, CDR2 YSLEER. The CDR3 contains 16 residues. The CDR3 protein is CASSQEQGAGNTEAFF.

CDR3 amino acids: CSALPLDDSPNTEAFF. The chain recombines TRBV29-1 with TRBJ1-1; as DNA is missing, the TRBD1 call by TCRdb cannot be tested. Per germline, CDR1 SQVTM and CDR2 ANQGSEA. The CDR3 is made up of 16 amino acids.

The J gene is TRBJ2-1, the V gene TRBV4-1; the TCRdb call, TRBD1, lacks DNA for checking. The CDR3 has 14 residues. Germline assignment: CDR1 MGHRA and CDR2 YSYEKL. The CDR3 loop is CASSQDPGHNEQFF.

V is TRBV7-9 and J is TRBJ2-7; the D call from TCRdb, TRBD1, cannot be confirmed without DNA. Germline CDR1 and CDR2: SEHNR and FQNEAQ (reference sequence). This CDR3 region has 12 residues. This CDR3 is CASSSDRYEQYF.

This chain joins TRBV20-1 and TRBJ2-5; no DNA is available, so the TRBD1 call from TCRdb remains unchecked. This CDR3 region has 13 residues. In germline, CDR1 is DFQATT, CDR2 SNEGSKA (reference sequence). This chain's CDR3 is CSARERRAETQYF.

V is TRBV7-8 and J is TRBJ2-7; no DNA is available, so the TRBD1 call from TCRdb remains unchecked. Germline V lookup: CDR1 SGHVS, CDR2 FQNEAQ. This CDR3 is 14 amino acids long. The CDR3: CASTTGQGSYEQYF.

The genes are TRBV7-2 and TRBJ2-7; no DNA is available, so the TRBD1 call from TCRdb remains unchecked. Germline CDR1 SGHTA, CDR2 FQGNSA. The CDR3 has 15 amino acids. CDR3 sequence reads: CASRNPGQGFYEQYF. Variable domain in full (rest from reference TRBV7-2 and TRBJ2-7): GAGVSQSPSNKVTEKGKDVELRCDPISGHTALYWYRQSLGQGLEFLIYFQGNSAPDKSGLPSDRFSAERTGGSVSTLTIQRTQQEDSAVYLCASRNPGQGFYEQYFGPGTRLTVT.

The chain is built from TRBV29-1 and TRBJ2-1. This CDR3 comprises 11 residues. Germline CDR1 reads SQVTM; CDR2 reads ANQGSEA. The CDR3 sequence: CSVETTREQFF.